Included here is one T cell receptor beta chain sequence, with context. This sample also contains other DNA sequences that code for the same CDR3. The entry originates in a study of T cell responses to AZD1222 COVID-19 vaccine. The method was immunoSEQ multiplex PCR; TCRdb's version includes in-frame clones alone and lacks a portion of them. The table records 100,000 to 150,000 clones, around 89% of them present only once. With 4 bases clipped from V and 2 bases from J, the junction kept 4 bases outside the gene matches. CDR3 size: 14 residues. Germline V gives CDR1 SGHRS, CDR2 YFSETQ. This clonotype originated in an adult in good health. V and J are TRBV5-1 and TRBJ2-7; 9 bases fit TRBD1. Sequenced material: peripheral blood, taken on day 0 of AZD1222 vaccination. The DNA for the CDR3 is TGCGCCAGCAGCCTGGGACAGGGTCCCTACGAGCAGTACTTC. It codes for CASSLGQGPYEQYF.